Below, 4 T cell receptor beta chains from the same sample are listed, as sequenced in a study of blood T cell repertoires in COVID-19. Sequencing used immunoSEQ multiplex PCR; TCRdb keeps in-frame clones, though not all of them. The profile shows under 300,000 clones, 82% of them singletons. Sequenced sample: peripheral blood. All receptors derive from a woman aged 55-70 years with active or convalescent COVID-19.

The chain couples TRBV5-5 to TRBJ1-3, with 8 nucleotides matching TRBD1. Trimming at V came to 4 bases and at J to 2 bases, leaving 2 bases not matched to a gene. Germline CDR1 SGHKS, CDR2 YYEKEE (reference sequence). The CDR3 totals 14 residues. DNA for the CDR3: TGTGCCAGCAGCCGGACAGGGACTGGAAACACCATATATTTT. Encoded protein: CASSRTGTGNTIYF.

J is TRBJ2-1 and V is TRBV5-1, with D tentatively TRBD1 (6 bases). Germline values: CDR1 SGHRS, CDR2 YFSETQ. The CDR3 is 15 residues long. V was pared by 4 bases and J by 4 bases, with 15 bases between. Here the CDR3 DNA reads TGCGCCAGCAGCCCCCGACACAGGGAGTACAATGAGCAGTTCTTC. Encoded protein: CASSPRHREYNEQFF. The full variable domain, completed using reference TRBV5-1 and TRBJ2-1, is KAGVTQTPRYLIKTRGQQVTLSCSPISGHRSVSWYQQTPGQGLQFLFEYFSETQRNKGNFPGRFSGRQFSNSRSEMNVSTLELGDSALYLCASSPRHREYNEQFFGPGTRLTVL.

V usage is TRBV19 and J usage is TRBJ1-2; possibly TRBD1 for D (5 bases). Trimming took 6 bases from V and 8 from J, leaving 16 bases between them. Germline lookup yields CDR1 LNHDA and CDR2 SQIVND (reference sequence). The CDR3 is made up of 13 amino acids. In nucleotides, the CDR3 is TGTGCCAGTAGAGCCATAGGGGAAGGGGGCTACACCTTC. As protein: CASRAIGEGGYTF. The full variable domain, completed using reference TRBV19 and TRBJ1-2, is DGGITQSPKYLFRKEGQNVTLSCEQNLNHDAMYWYRQDPGQGLRLIYYSQIVNDFQKGDIAEGYSVSREKKESFPLTVTSAQKNPTAFYLCASRAIGEGGYTFGSGTRLTVV.

This clone has a single count. This CDR3 reads CASSLGLRLNEQFF. CDR3 DNA sequence: TGTGCCAGCAGCTTGGGACTCCGTCTCAATGAGCAGTTCTTC. V is TRBV5-8 and J is TRBJ2-1; D not resolved. Germline V lookup: CDR1 SGHTS, CDR2 YDEGEE. This CDR3 contains 14 residues. V lost 0 bases, J lost 6 bases, and 10 bases lay in between.